This TCR beta chain was documented in a study of cytomegalovirus exposure and HLA in healthy donors. This CDR3 contains 17 residues. The V gene's germline CDR1 is MGHRA and CDR2 YSYEKL. A multiplex PCR was run with 60 Vbeta primers and 13 Jbeta primers. TCRdb keeps only in-frame clones here, not all; method: immunoSEQ multiplex PCR. The sample yields around 230,000 clones, 75% to 80% seen once. The sample consisted of PBMCs. The sequence came from a male donor in good health and CMV-seronegative. The chain has TRBV4-1 and TRBJ2-5, with TRBD1 matching 9 bases. TRBJ2-7 matches the DNA end more closely, so the J call is doubtful. This CDR3 reads CASSYERTGTGIHEQYF. CDR3 coding DNA: TGCGCCAGCAGCTATGAACGAACCGGGACAGGGATCCACGAGCAGTACTTC.